This entry lists 27 T cell receptor beta chains sequenced from one sample in a study of radiation and T cells in renal cell carcinoma. Stated time point: blood 4 weeks post-SBRT, at nephrectomy. Indicated treatment: 15 Gy SBRT to primary tumor, nephrectomy 4 weeks later. Libraries were prepared by immunoSEQ multiplex PCR; TCRdb keeps only in-frame clonotypes and omits some of them. Of fewer than 200,000 clones in the sample, 88% are singletons; the top ten hold about 11%. The source was blood, collected from a patient whose treatment included radiotherapy and nephrectomy. These receptors came from a woman aged 45 to 65 with renal cell carcinoma.

This chain links TRBV4-2 with TRBJ1-6; 7 nucleotides agree with TRBD1. CDR1 is LGHNA, CDR2 YNFKEQ, per germline. With V trimmed by 2 bases and J by 4 bases, 8 bases remained unmatched. This CDR3 contains 17 residues. Written as DNA, the CDR3 is TGTGCCAGCAGCCAACCCGAGTACAGGGGTTATAATTCACCCCTCCACTTT. It translates to CASSQPEYRGYNSPLHF.

The count of this clone is one. The chain employs TRBV7-6 and TRBJ2-1; 8 nucleotides align to TRBD2. The trim removed 8 bases at V and 6 bases at J, leaving 6 bases unmatched. This CDR3 has 13 amino acids. CDR1 is SGHVS, CDR2 FNYEAQ, per germline. As DNA, the CDR3 is TGTGCCAGCGGGCTAGCGGGCCGCAATGAGCAGTTCTTC. Protein: CASGLAGRNEQFF.

A few counts support this clone. This chain joins TRBV30 and TRBJ1-4; D is possibly TRBD1 (5 bases). Trimming stripped 3 bases from V and 4 bases from J, with 12 bases between. This CDR3 has 14 amino acids. Germline lookup yields CDR1 GTSNPN and CDR2 SVGIG (reference sequence). The CDR3 region has the DNA TGTGCCTGGAGGGGAGACAGTCGTAATGAAAAACTGTTTTTT. As protein: CAWRGDSRNEKLFF.

The chain combines TRBV7-6 with TRBJ1-1, with a weak D call TRBD1 (5 bases). The CDR3 extends over 15 amino acids. V lost 1 base, J lost 3 bases, and 12 bases lay in between. In germline, CDR1 is SGHVS, CDR2 FNYEAQ. As DNA, the CDR3 is TGTGCCAGCAGCTTAGGGGGGAATCGGGACACTGAAGCTTTCTTT. It specifies CASSLGGNRDTEAFF.

This clone was seen a few times. The rearrangement joins TRBV9 to TRBJ2-1, with a tentative D call TRBD2 (6 bases). Trimming cost V 3 bases and J 3 bases, with 13 bases left between them. CDR1 and CDR2 from the germline V gene are SGDLS and YYNGEE. The CDR3 has 15 amino acids. CDR3 protein: CASSELAEFYNEQFF. CDR3 nucleotide sequence: TGTGCCAGCAGCGAGTTAGCGGAGTTCTACAATGAGCAGTTCTTC.

The V gene is TRBV7-3, the J gene TRBJ2-1; TRBD1 agrees at 7 bases. J gave up 3 bases and V 6 bases, and 2 bases lay outside the gene matches. CDR1 and CDR2 (germline): SGHTA, FQGTGA. This CDR3 spans 13 amino acids. The CDR3 protein is CASSRDSYNEQFF. In nucleotides, the CDR3 is TGTGCCAGCAGTCGGGACAGCTACAATGAGCAGTTCTTC.

V gene TRBV6-5 combines with J gene TRBJ1-2; TRBD1 might be the D (6 bases). The CDR3 contains 12 residues. Germline loops: CDR1 MNHEY, CDR2 SVGAGI. V gave up 5 bases and J gave up 8 bases, with 12 bases separating them. Here the CDR3 reads CASSNRVIGYTF. In DNA form, the CDR3 reads TGTGCCAGCAGTAACAGGGTAATCGGCTACACCTTC.

V gene TRBV5-4 combines with J gene TRBJ2-2; D remains ambiguous. Deletions cut 2 bases from V and 0 bases from J, with 11 bases between. CDR1 is SGHNT and CDR2 is YYREEE in the germline V gene (reference sequence). The CDR3 extends over 16 amino acids. CDR3 coding DNA: TGTGCCAGCAGCTTCAAGACACTCGCGAACACCGGGGAGCTGTTTTTT. This encodes CASSFKTLANTGELFF.

The chain combines TRBV27 with TRBJ1-2, with TRBD1 identical over 8 bases. The germline V gene encodes CDR1 MNHEY and CDR2 SMNVEV (reference sequence). The CDR3 covers 11 residues. Trimming removed 10 bases from V and 7 bases from J; junction bases left unmatched: 5. The CDR3 is CATRTGRGYTF. Here the CDR3 DNA reads TGTGCCACCAGGACAGGGCGTGGCTACACCTTC.

This chain links TRBV5-1 with TRBJ2-3; 10 bases fit TRBD2. The V segment lost 2 bases and the J segment 0 bases; nucleotides outside the gene matches: 3. This CDR3 is built from 16 residues. Germline CDR1 SGHRS, CDR2 YFSETQ. This CDR3 reads CASSLPSGGSTDTQYF. CDR3 coding DNA: TGCGCCAGCAGCTTACCTAGCGGGGGCAGCACAGATACGCAGTATTTT.

This chain connects TRBV4-2 to TRBJ1-5; no firm D call. The V gene's germline CDR1 is LGHNA and CDR2 YNFKEQ. The CDR3 is 15 amino acids. With 0 bases removed from V and 2 bases from J, the gap between germline ends came to 8 bases. DNA of the CDR3: TGTGCCAGCAGCCAAGAGTATACCGGCAATCAGCCCCAGCATTTT. Encoded protein: CASSQEYTGNQPQHF.

The chain is built from TRBV9 and TRBJ2-2, with TRBD1 matching 8 bases. The CDR3 totals 16 residues. CDR1 is SGDLS, CDR2 YYNGEE, per germline. Trimming removed 0 bases from V and 2 bases from J; junction bases left unmatched: 3. CDR3 region: CASSVGTGLNTGELFF. The CDR3 bases are TGTGCCAGCAGCGTAGGGACAGGGCTAAACACCGGGGAGCTGTTTTTT.

The chain combines TRBV4-2 with TRBJ2-7, with D possibly being TRBD2 (5 bases). The CDR3 sequence is 14 residues long. In germline, CDR1 is LGHNA, CDR2 YNFKEQ. The V end was cut by 0 bases, the J end by 7 bases, with 13 bases between. CDR3 in amino acids: CASSQERTGFEQYF. The CDR3 DNA is TGTGCCAGCAGCCAAGAGAGGACTGGCTTTGAGCAGTACTTC.

This clone showed up just a few times. The rearrangement links TRBV14 to TRBJ1-1, with D hard to call. Trimming took off 1 base at V and 11 bases at J, with 14 bases between the two ends. CDR3 length: 13 amino acids. CDR1 is SGHDN and CDR2 is FVKESK in the germline V gene. CDR3 in amino acids: CASSQVTGPWAFF. The DNA for the CDR3 is TGTGCCAGCAGCCAAGTTACCGGGCCTTGGGCTTTCTTT.

The chain is built from TRBV18 and TRBJ1-5; no clear D gene. This CDR3 has 11 residues. CDR1 is KGHSH and CDR2 is LQKENI in the germline V gene. Trimming pared 4 bases from V and 12 bases from J, leaving 10 bases between. The CDR3 reads CASSLGRNQHF. CDR3 in DNA: TGTGCCAGCTCACTCGGACGAAACCAGCATTTT.

The chain carries TRBV14 and TRBJ2-1; TRBD1 matches 8 bases. In germline, CDR1 is SGHDN, CDR2 FVKESK. The ends lost 2 bases at V and 4 bases at J; junction bases unmatched: 7. The CDR3 contains 16 residues. DNA for the CDR3: TGTGCCAGCAGCCAATTTTGGACAGGGATTTACAATGAGCAGTTCTTC. Translated, it gives CASSQFWTGIYNEQFF.

The genes are TRBV5-6 and TRBJ2-1; 14 bases align to TRBD2. There are 16 residues in the CDR3. Trimming at V came to 4 bases and at J to 6 bases, leaving 6 bases not matched to a gene. In germline, CDR1 is SGHDT, CDR2 YYEEEE. The CDR3 nucleotides are TGTGCCAGCAGCCGCCGACTAGCGGGGGGGCCCAATGAGCAGTTCTTC. This encodes CASSRRLAGGPNEQFF.

CDR3 DNA: TGTGCCAGCAGCGCACAGGGGGCGAACACAGATACGCAGTATTTT. Translated, it gives CASSAQGANTDTQYF. The chain links TRBV7-9 to TRBJ2-3; 9 bases map to TRBD1. V lost 5 bases and J lost 2; bases outside the gene matches: 5. Germline V CDR1 and CDR2: SEHNR, FQNEAQ (reference sequence). The CDR3 consists of 15 residues.

This chain joins TRBV11-2 and TRBJ1-4; maybe TRBD1 (5 bases). Looked up from germline, CDR1 is SGHAT and CDR2 is FQNNGV. V lost 3 bases and J lost 8, with 16 bases in between. The CDR3 sequence is 15 residues long. This CDR3 reads CASSFYGTVGEKLFF. CDR3 DNA sequence: TGTGCCAGCAGCTTCTACGGGACCGTAGGCGAAAAACTGTTTTTT.

The chain has TRBV2 and TRBJ2-7, with 8 bases fitting TRBD1. The CDR3 spans 13 residues. Germline CDR1 is SNHLY and CDR2 is FYNNEI. Losses at the gene ends were 5 bases for V and 7 bases for J; bases not matched to a gene: 7. The CDR3 region is CASSTDRVREQYF. CDR3 DNA sequence: TGTGCCAGCAGTACGGACAGGGTTCGAGAGCAGTACTTC.

The rearrangement links TRBV6-5 to TRBJ1-1; no reliable D call. Trimming stripped 0 bases from V and 4 bases from J, with 9 bases between. Looked up from germline, CDR1 is MNHEY and CDR2 is SVGAGI. This CDR3 has 14 residues. Here the CDR3 reads CASSYSRVPTEAFF. CDR3 in DNA: TGTGCCAGCAGTTACTCCCGGGTCCCCACTGAAGCTTTCTTT.

On this clone: Within the sample, other DNA sequences also encode this same CDR3. V and J are TRBV7-2 and TRBJ1-6; no firm D call. Germline-derived CDR1 and CDR2 are SGHTA and FQGNSA. Deletions cut 1 base from V and 9 bases from J, with 10 bases between. This CDR3 contains 14 residues. As DNA, the CDR3 is TGTGCCAGCAGCTTAGTCCCGGAGGGTTCACCCCTCCACTTT. The encoded protein is CASSLVPEGSPLHF.

The chain combines TRBV7-2 with TRBJ1-3, with D possibly being TRBD1 (5 bases). The CDR3 spans 13 residues. Germline CDR1 and CDR2: SGHTA and FQGNSA. The CDR3 protein is CAGGEPSGNTIYF. The CDR3 DNA reads as TGTGCGGGGGGGGAGCCCTCTGGAAACACCATATATTTT. Variable domain in full (rest from reference TRBV7-2 and TRBJ1-3): GAGVSQSPSNKVTEKGKDVELRCDPISGHTALYWYRQSLGQGLEFLIYFQGNSAPDKSGLPSDRFSAERTGGSVSTLTIQRTQQEDSAVYLCAGGEPSGNTIYFGEGSWLTVV.

The gene calls are TRBV9 and TRBJ1-5; 7 positions match TRBD1. The CDR3 length is 14 residues. V gave up 2 bases and J gave up 7 bases; unmatched junction bases: 6. Germline V gives CDR1 SGDLS, CDR2 YYNGEE. Here the CDR3 reads CASSVTGVGQPQHF. The DNA for the CDR3 is TGTGCCAGCAGCGTTACAGGGGTCGGCCAGCCCCAGCATTTT.

This sequence joins TRBV6-1 and TRBJ1-1; no clear D gene. Germline loops: CDR1 MNHNS, CDR2 SASEGT. CDR3 length equals 13 residues. The V end lost 1 base, the J end lost 10 bases, and 13 bases lay between the germline ends. DNA for the CDR3: TGTGCCAGCAGTGAAGAACAGATCACGGTAGCTTTCTTT. Its translation is CASSEEQITVAFF.

This chain links TRBV5-1 with TRBJ1-1, with D perhaps TRBD1 (6 bases). The V end was cut by 1 base, the J end by 8 bases, with 15 bases between. Per germline, CDR1 SGHRS and CDR2 YFSETQ. The CDR3 extends over 14 amino acids. This chain's CDR3 is CASSLTSRTAEAFF. CDR3 coding DNA: TGCGCCAGCAGCTTGACTTCTCGGACAGCAGAAGCTTTCTTT.

This chain connects TRBV4-2 to TRBJ2-1, with D unclear. V dropped 0 bases and J dropped 9 bases, with 12 bases sitting between them. The CDR3 has 14 amino acids. CDR1 and CDR2 (germline): LGHNA, YNFKEQ. The CDR3 coding sequence is TGTGCCAGCAGCCAAGATCTGGGCGTCAGTGAGCAGTTCTTC. Amino acids: CASSQDLGVSEQFF.